This record concerns one T cell receptor beta chain sequence. This entry comes from a study of T-cell reconstitution after alpha-beta-depleted transplantation in children. Unique molecular identifiers featured in how the TCRbeta library was prepared. TCRdb fed the PCR reads into MiXCR, producing one record per CDR3 protein. The sample records about 500,000 distinct CDR3 sequences, less than 35% being singletons. Specimen: PBMCs from the stem cell graft donor, collected from the stem cell graft. The TCR sequence derives from a human donor who donated a stem cell graft to a child with aplastic anemia.

The CDR3 sequence: CASSQGGQGRSDTQYF. CDR3 DNA: TGCGCCAGCAGCCAGGGGGGACAGGGGAGATCAGATACGCAGTATTTT. The rearrangement links TRBV4-3 to TRBJ2-3; TRBD1 matches at 10 bases. The CDR3 consists of 16 residues. Trimming took 3 bases from V and 4 from J; bases not matched to a gene: 7. Germline V gene lookup returns CDR1 LGHNA and CDR2 YSLEER.